This paragraph covers one T cell receptor beta chain sequence. Its antigen is still unknown. The data belong to a study of T cells after yellow fever vaccination. Broader study findings: Subsequent booster samples again held most clones from primary vaccination (96% CD4, 85% to 90% CD8).

TCRdb re-derived calls from the 5' RACE reads in MiXCR, one entry per CDR3 protein. The data contain a few hundred thousand distinct CDR3 sequences, roughly 4.3% of them singletons. The CDR3 consists of 15 residues. V was clipped by 4 bases and J by 0 bases, with 12 bases between them. Germline values: CDR1 SGHTA, CDR2 FQGNSA. The starting material was PBMCs, obtained 5 days after the yellow fever booster vaccination. The J gene is TRBJ1-1, the V gene TRBV7-2; no reliable D call. This TCR came from a man aged 18 to 29 who received the YFV17D yellow fever vaccine. DNA for the CDR3: TGTGCCAGCAGCTACGACGGGCTTATGAACACTGAAGCTTTCTTT. Amino acid sequence: CASSYDGLMNTEAFF. The full variable domain, its missing parts supplied by reference TRBV7-2 and TRBJ1-1, is GAGVSQSPSNKVTEKGKDVELRCDPISGHTALYWYRQSLGQGLEFLIYFQGNSAPDKSGLPSDRFSAERTGGSVSTLTIQRTQQEDSAVYLCASSYDGLMNTEAFFGQGTRLTVV.